This entry describes one T cell receptor beta chain. The V end lost 8 bases, the J end lost 9 bases, and 10 bases lay between the germline ends. CDR1 SNHLY and CDR2 FYNNEI come from the germline V gene. The CDR3 totals 10 residues. The data were taken from a study of blood T cell repertoires in COVID-19. Study-level information: Acute and convalescent COVID-19 specimens originated in the United States, Italy and Spain. T cells, B-cell-depleted T cells, or PBMCs supplied cDNA or gDNA.

In the authors' methods: Amplification with reference gene primers provided the estimates of nucleated cell counts. Method: immunoSEQ multiplex PCR; TCRdb's copy keeps in-frame clones and lacks some. V, J and clone size derive from that table, while D and trimming were established from the DNA sequence. The data show 110,000 or so clones, less than 90% seen once. The sequence was collected from an older woman with acute or convalescent COVID-19. The chain couples TRBV2 to TRBJ1-2; D is perhaps TRBD1 (6 bases). The material sequenced was peripheral blood. CDR3 sequence: CASEGESYTF. For the CDR3, the DNA is TGTGCCAGCGAGGGGGAAAGCTACACCTTC.